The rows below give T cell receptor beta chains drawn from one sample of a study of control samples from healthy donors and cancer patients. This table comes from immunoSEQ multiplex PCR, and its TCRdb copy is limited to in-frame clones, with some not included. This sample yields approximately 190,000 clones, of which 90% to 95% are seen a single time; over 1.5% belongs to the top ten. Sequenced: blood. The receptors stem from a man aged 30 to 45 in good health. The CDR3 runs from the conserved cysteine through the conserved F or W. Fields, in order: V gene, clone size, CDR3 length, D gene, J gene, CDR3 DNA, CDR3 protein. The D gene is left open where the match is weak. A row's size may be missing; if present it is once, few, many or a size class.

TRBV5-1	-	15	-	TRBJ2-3	TGCGCCAGCAGCTTGGTCTCTACTAGCACAGATACGCAGTATTTT	CASSLVSTSTDTQYF
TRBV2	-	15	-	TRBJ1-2	TGTGCCAGCAGTGAACTTGCACAGATCACCTATGGCTACACCTTC	CASSELAQITYGYTF
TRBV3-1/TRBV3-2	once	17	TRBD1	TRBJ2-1	TGTGCCAGCAGCCAAGAAACTGGACAGGGTTATTATCGTGAGCAGTTCTTC	CASSQETGQGYYREQFF
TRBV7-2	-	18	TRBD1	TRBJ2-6	TGTGCCAGCAGCTTAAGGGACAGGATCAGCTCTGGGGCCAACGTCCTGACTTTC	CASSLRDRISSGANVLTF
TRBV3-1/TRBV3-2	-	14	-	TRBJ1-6	TGTGCCAGCAGCCATGCCGACTATAATTCACCCCTCCACTTT	CASSHADYNSPLHF
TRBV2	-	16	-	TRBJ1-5	TGTGCCAGCAGTGGGCAGGGATCGAGAAACAATCAGCCCCAGCATTTT	CASSGQGSRNNQPQHF
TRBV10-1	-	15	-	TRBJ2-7	TGCGCCAGCAGTGGGGCGGCAGGGTTCTCCTACGAGCAGTACTTC	CASSGAAGFSYEQYF
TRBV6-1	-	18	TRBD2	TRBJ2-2	TGTGCCAGCAGTGAACAGAGAAGCGGGGGGGCCGGCACCGGGGAGCTGTTTTTT	CASSEQRSGGAGTGELFF
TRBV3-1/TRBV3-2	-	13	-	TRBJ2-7	TGTGCCAGCAGCCAACCGGGGGGCTGGGAGCAGTACTTC	CASSQPGGWEQYF
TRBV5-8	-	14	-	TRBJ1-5	TGTGCCAGCAGAATGGACAGCTCTAATCAGCCCCAGCATTTT	CASRMDSSNQPQHF
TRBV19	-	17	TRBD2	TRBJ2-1	TGTGCCAGTAGTCCCAACCTGCTAGCGGGGGGTTACAATGAGCAGTTCTTC	CASSPNLLAGGYNEQFF
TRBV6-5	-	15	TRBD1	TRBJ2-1	TGTGCCAGCAGTTACCCCGGACAGGGGAGGGGTGAGCAGTTCTTC	CASSYPGQGRGEQFF
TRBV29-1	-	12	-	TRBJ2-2	TGCAGCGTTCTTAGCAACACCGGGGAGCTGTTTTTT	CSVLSNTGELFF
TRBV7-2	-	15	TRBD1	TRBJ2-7	TGTGCCAGCAGCTTTGCTGACAGGGGCCAGCTCGAGCAGTACTTC	CASSFADRGQLEQYF
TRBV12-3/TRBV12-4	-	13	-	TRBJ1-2	TGTGCTGTTCGGAAGGGGACTAACTATGGCTACACCTTC	CAVRKGTNYGYTF
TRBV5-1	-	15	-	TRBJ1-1	TGCGCCAGCAGCCCAATTCAGGGCCCGGGGTTGGAAGCTTTCTTT	CASSPIQGPGLEAFF
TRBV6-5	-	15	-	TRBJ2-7	TGTGCCAGCGCTTCCCCTCGACAGAGCTCCTACGAGCAGTACTTC	CASASPRQSSYEQYF
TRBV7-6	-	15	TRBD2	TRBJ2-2	TGTGCCAGCAGCTTATCGGGGGGAGGCACCGGGGAGCTGTTTTTT	CASSLSGGGTGELFF
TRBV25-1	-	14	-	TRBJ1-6	TGTGCCAGCAGCCCGGACCGAAAGAATTCACCCCTCCACTTT	CASSPDRKNSPLHF
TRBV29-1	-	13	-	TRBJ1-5	TGCAGCGTTAGCGGGGGGCCAAATCAGCCCCAGCATTTT	CSVSGGPNQPQHF
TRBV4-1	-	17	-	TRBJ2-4	TGCGCCAGCAGCCAAGTATGGCAAGGCCCCGGCGAAAACATTCAGTACTTC	CASSQVWQGPGENIQYF
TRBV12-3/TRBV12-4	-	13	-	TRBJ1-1	TGTGCCAGCAGTCAGTGGAAGAACACTGAAGCTTTCTTT	CASSQWKNTEAFF